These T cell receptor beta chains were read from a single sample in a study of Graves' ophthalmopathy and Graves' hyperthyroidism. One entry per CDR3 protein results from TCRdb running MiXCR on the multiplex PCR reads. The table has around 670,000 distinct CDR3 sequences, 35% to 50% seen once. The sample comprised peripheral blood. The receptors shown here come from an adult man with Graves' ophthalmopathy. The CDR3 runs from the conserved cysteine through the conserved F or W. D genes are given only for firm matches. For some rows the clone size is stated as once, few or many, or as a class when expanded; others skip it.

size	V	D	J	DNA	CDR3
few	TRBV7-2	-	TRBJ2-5	TGTGCCAGCAGCCGCCCCTTGGACAGCCAAGAGACCCAGTACTTC	CASSRPLDSQETQYF
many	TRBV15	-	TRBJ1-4	TGTGCCACCAGCAGAGTGGGCGCAACTAATGAAAAACTGTTTTTT	CATSRVGATNEKLFF
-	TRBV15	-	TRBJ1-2	TGTGCCACCAGCAGAGATACGGGCGGCTATGGCTACACCTTC	CATSRDTGGYGYTF
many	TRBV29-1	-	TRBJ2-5	TGCAGCGTGGGGGACCTCAGGGTCCAAGAGACCCAGTACTTC	CSVGDLRVQETQYF
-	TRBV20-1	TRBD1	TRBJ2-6	TGCAGTGCTAGGACGGACAGGGGCTCTGGGGCCAACGTCCTGACTTTC	CSARTDRGSGANVLTF
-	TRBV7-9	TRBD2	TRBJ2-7	TGTGCCAGCAGCTTATTAGGGAGGGTCTTC	CASSLLGRVF
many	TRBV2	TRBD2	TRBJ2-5	TGTGCCAGCAGTGAGCTGGCGGGAGGGACGGTGGAGACCCAGTACTTC	CASSELAGGTVETQYF
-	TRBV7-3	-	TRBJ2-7	TGTGCCAGCCCTGTCTCTCGCCATTCCTACGAGCAGTACTTC	CASPVSRHSYEQYF
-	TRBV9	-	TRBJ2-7	TGTGCCAGCAGGAAACAGGGATACGTTCAGTACGAGCAGTACTTC	CASRKQGYVQYEQYF
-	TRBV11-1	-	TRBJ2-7	TGTGCCAGCAGCTTGACGAGCCCTTACGAGCAGTACTTC	CASSLTSPYEQYF
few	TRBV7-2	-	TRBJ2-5	TGTGCCAGCAGCTTAGGTGGCACCCACTACTTC	CASSLGGTHYF
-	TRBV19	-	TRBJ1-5	TGTGCCAGTAGTATAACGGGTAACAATCAGCCCCAGCATTTT	CASSITGNNQPQHF
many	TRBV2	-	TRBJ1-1	TGTGCCATAGTTAGACTATTGGAGGGGAACACTGAAGCTTTCTTT	CAIVRLLEGNTEAFF
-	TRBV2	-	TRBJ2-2	TGTGCCAGCAGTGAAGCGGGGGTCGAAACCGGGGAGCTGTTTTTT	CASSEAGVETGELFF
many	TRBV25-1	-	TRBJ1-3	TGTGCCAGCAGTGATTCGGGGTTCTCTGGAAACACCATATATTTT	CASSDSGFSGNTIYF
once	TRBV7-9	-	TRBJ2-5	TGTGCCAGCAGCTCCAGACAGGAAGAGACCCAGTACTTT	CASSSRQEETQYF
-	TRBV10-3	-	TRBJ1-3	TGTGCCATCAGTGAGTCCGAAGGACTACTTGCTTTT	CAISESEGLLAF